Listed below are T cell receptor beta chains from one sample, sequenced in a study of shared T cell receptors in the human thymus. This table comes from immunoSEQ multiplex PCR, and its TCRdb copy is limited to in-frame clones, with some not included. The table lists about 660,000 clones, roughly 88% of them singletons, with 0.0095% to 0.012% in the top ten. These records were also assigned to another study, of human thymus T cells.

The sample consisted of thymocytes. The receptor set was obtained from a boy under two years old with a congenital heart defect. Both conserved end residues are part of each CDR3. Each record gives: V gene, J gene, CDR3 length, CDR3 protein.

>TRBV4-1|TRBJ1-2|14
CASSQDRDRGFYTF
>TRBV5-6|NA|17
CASSPTKGLAKSSEQYF
>TRBV2|TRBJ2-1|15
CASSRRGTSGNEQFF
>TRBV6-6|TRBJ1-6|16
CASSYSHGGGNSPLHF
>TRBV28|TRBJ1-2|13
CASSPAGAGGYTF
>TRBV4-1|TRBJ2-1|16
CASSQDGAGRYNEQFF
>TRBV29-1|TRBJ2-7|13
CSAVVWELGEQYF
>TRBV15|TRBJ1-1|15
CATSRKGGGNTEAFF
>TRBV27|TRBJ2-7|15
CASSPPDSGRSEQYF
>TRBV7-9|TRBJ2-7|17
CASSNLLPGTAFYEQYF
>TRBV16|TRBJ2-5|16
CASSQWGRGGGETQYF
>TRBV29-1|TRBJ2-1|18
CSVEDTLDPAPLCNEQFF
>TRBV27|TRBJ2-3|16
CASTPGTGSFTDTQYF
>TRBV4-3|TRBJ2-4|19
CASSQGRAGGTLAKNIQYF
>TRBV13|TRBJ2-3|15
CASSPRWETLLTQYF
>TRBV18|TRBJ2-1|16
CASSPLSQRECDEQFF
>TRBV11-3|TRBJ1-3|15
CALKGVGAGRNTIYF
>TRBV2|TRBJ2-1|13
CASSAPGGNEQFF
>TRBV27|TRBJ2-6|18
CASSQGLAGESGANVLTF
>TRBV28|TRBJ2-7|15
CASSLPGLVSYEQYF
>TRBV7-2|TRBJ2-6|13
CASSSGGANVLTF
>TRBV11-2|TRBJ2-7|17
CASSYGTSGRNGDEQYF
>TRBV4-1|TRBJ1-5|14
CASSQFPSNQPQHF
>TRBV6-1|TRBJ1-1|14
CASSAPSGQGFAFF
>TRBV14|TRBJ2-7|14
CASSQDKTRDEQYF
>TRBV28|TRBJ1-6|15
CASSPPGRIYSPLHF
>TRBV4-3|TRBJ2-6|16
CASSQGAPPGANVLTF
>TRBV6-5|TRBJ2-7|13
CASSRRKAYEQYF
>TRBV6-1|TRBJ1-2|11
CASSPRGGYTF
>TRBV27|TRBJ2-7|13
CASSFRTGVEQYF
>TRBV7-9|TRBJ2-7|17
CASRSPGGRGSIYEQYF
>TRBV4-1|TRBJ2-1|15
CASSQVRDPYNEQFF
>TRBV4-2|TRBJ2-7|13
CASSQPSGAEQYF